This record covers a single T cell receptor (beta chain). Its cognate antigen is unknown. This sample was taken from a study of shared clonotypes between healthy human individuals. The length of the CDR3 is 16 residues. Trimming left V 2 bases short and J 0 bases short, with 9 bases between. Germline loops: CDR1 SGHRS, CDR2 YFSETQ. Using immunoSEQ multiplex PCR, the repertoire was profiled, and TCRdb retains in-frame clones only, with some absent. The sample has roughly 2 million clones, almost 96% seen once; the top ten hold approximately 0.13%. Study-wide points: The study found about 5% of naive CD4 clonotypes shared across a handful of donors.

This TCR was sampled from a man aged 18 to 29 in good health. This chain links TRBV5-1 with TRBJ2-6, with D possibly TRBD1 on 5 matching bases. The sample taken for sequencing was naive CD4+ T cells sorted from blood. As for subset: CD45RA+ positively selected. CDR3 DNA sequence: TGCGCCAGCAGCTTAGGACAAGCCTCTGGGGCCAACGTCCTGACTTTC. Translation: CASSLGQASGANVLTF.